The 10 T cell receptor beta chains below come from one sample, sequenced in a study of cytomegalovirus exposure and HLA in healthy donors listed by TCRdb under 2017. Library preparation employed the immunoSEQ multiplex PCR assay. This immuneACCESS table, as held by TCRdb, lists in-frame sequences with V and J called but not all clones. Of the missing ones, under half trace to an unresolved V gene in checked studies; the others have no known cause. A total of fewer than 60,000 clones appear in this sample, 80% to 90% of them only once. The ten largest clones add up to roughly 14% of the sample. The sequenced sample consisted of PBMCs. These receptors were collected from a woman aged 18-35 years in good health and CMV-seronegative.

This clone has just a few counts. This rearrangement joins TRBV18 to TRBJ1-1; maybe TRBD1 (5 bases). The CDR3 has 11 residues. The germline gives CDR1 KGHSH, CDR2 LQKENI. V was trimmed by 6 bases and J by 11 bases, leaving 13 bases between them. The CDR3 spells CASSVTGTAFF. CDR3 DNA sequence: TGTGCCAGCTCCGTCACAGGTACGGCTTTCTTT.

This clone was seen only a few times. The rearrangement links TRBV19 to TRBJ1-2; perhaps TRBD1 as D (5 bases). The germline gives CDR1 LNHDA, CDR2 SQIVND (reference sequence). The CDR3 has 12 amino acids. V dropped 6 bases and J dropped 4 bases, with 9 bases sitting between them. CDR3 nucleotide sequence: TGTGCCAGTAGCTCTACAGGCTATGGCTACACCTTC. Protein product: CASSSTGYGYTF. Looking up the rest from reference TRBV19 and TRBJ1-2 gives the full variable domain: DGGITQSPKYLFRKEGQNVTLSCEQNLNHDAMYWYRQDPGQGLRLIYYSQIVNDFQKGDIAEGYSVSREKKESFPLTVTSAQKNPTAFYLCASSSTGYGYTFGSGTRLTVV.

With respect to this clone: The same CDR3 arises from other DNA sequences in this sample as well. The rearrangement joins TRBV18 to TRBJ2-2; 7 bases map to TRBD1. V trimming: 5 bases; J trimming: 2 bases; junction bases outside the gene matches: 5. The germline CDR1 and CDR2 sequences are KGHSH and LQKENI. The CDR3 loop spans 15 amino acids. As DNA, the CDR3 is TGTGCCAGCTCATTAGGACAGGCCAACACCGGGGAGCTGTTTTTT. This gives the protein CASSLGQANTGELFF.

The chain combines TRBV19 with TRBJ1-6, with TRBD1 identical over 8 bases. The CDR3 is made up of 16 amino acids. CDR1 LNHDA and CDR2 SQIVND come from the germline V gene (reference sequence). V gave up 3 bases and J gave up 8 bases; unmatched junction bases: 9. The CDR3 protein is CASSMGRGRWDSPLHF. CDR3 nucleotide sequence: TGTGCCAGTAGTATGGGCAGGGGGCGCTGGGATTCACCCCTCCACTTT.

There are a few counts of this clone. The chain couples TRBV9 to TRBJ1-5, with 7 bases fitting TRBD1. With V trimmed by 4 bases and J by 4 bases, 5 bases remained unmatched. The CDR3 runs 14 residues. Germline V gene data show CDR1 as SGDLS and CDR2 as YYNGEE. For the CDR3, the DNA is TGTGCCAGCAGCCTCGGCAGGGGGAATCAGCCCCAGCATTTT. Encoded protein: CASSLGRGNQPQHF.

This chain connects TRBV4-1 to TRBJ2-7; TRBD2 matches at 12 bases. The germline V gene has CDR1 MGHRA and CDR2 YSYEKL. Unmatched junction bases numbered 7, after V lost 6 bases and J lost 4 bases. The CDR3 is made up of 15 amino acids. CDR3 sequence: CASRLTSGSIYEQYF. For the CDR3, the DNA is TGCGCCAGCAGACTGACTAGCGGGAGTATATACGAGCAGTACTTC.

The chain's CDR3 is CASSGQPMNTEAFF. DNA for the CDR3: TGTGCCAGCTCAGGACAGCCTATGAACACTGAAGCTTTCTTT. The rearrangement links TRBV18 to TRBJ1-1, with TRBD1 as a possible D gene (6 bases). Germline CDR1 KGHSH, CDR2 LQKENI. The CDR3 runs 14 residues. The V and J ends lost 5 bases and 0 bases respectively, with 10 bases between them.

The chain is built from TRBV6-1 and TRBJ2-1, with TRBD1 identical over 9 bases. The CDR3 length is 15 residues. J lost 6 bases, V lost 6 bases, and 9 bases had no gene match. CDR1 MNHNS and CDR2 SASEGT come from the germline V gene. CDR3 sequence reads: CASRNAGQGRNEQFF. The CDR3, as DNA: TGTGCCAGCAGAAACGCGGGACAGGGACGCAATGAGCAGTTCTTC.

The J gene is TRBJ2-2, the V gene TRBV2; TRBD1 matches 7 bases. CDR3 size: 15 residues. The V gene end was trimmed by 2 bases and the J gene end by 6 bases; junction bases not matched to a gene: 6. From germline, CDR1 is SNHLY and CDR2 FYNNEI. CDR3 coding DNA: TGTGCCAGCAGTGAAAGGGGGCAGAGAGCCGGGGAGCTGTTTTTT. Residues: CASSERGQRAGELFF.

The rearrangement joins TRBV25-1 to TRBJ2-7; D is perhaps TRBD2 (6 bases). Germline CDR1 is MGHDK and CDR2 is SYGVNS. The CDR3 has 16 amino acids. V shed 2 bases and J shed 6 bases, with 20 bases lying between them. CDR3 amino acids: CASSETGTPPRGEQYF. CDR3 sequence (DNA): TGTGCCAGCAGTGAAACCGGGACTCCCCCGCGGGGCGAGCAGTACTTC.